A single sample gave rise to the 11 T cell receptor beta chains below, sequenced in a study of CD8+ T cells in alopecia areata. Sequencing relied on a cDNA template that was reverse transcribed from extracted RNA. The method was immunoSEQ multiplex PCR; TCRdb's version includes in-frame clones alone and lacks a portion of them. The sample lists approximately 89,000 clones; around two fifths were seen once. Specimen: CD4+ T cells sorted from blood. The origin of the receptors is a human donor with alopecia areata.

The chain joins TRBV29-1 to TRBJ2-5; D is uncertain. V gave up 6 bases and J gave up 8 bases, with 19 bases separating them. Germline CDR1 is SQVTM and CDR2 is ANQGSEA. CDR3 length equals 13 residues. CDR3 amino acids: CSVTLGSANTQYF. The CDR3 DNA follows: TGCAGCGTGACGCTAGGATCCGCTAATACCCAGTACTTC.

This rearrangement joins TRBV2 to TRBJ2-7, with 8 bases fitting TRBD1. CDR1 is SNHLY, CDR2 FYNNEI, per germline. V gave up 10 bases and J gave up 0 bases; unmatched junction bases: 8. The CDR3 sequence is 14 residues long. The CDR3 region has the DNA TGTGCCACCGCATCCGGGACAGGCTCCTACGAGCAGTACTTC. Its protein is CATASGTGSYEQYF. Using reference TRBV2 and TRBJ2-7 for the parts outside the CDR3, the full variable domain is EPEVTQTPSHQVTQMGQEVILRCVPISNHLYFYWYRQILGQKVEFLVSFYNNEISEKSEIFDDQFSVERPDGSNFTLKIRSTKLEDSAMYFCATASGTGSYEQYFGPGTRLTVT.

The chain links TRBV2 to TRBJ1-4, with D perhaps matching TRBD1 (5 bases). The CDR3 is 14 amino acids. CDR1 is SNHLY and CDR2 is FYNNEI in the germline V gene. Trimming removed 7 bases at V and 8 bases at J, with 17 bases between. The CDR3 protein is CASTKTVTSEKLFF. In nucleotides, the CDR3 is TGTGCCAGCACCAAGACAGTCACTTCGGAAAAACTGTTTTTT.

The rearrangement joins TRBV2 to TRBJ2-1, with 8 bases that match TRBD2. Losses at the gene ends were 6 bases for V and 8 bases for J; bases not matched to a gene: 3. The germline V gene encodes CDR1 SNHLY and CDR2 FYNNEI. The CDR3 has 12 residues. The DNA of the CDR3 is TGTGCCAGCAGGATTAGCGGGGATGAGCAGTTCTTC. Amino acids: CASRISGDEQFF.

This clone has more than one count but fewer than ten. This chain joins TRBV29-1 and TRBJ2-5; D uncertain. Germline assignment: CDR1 SQVTM and CDR2 ANQGSEA. The length of the CDR3 is 12 residues. The V gene lost 1 base and the J gene lost 5 bases, with 8 bases spanning the gap. CDR3 DNA sequence: TGCAGCGTTGAAGGGGGTTCGGAGACCCAGTACTTC. As protein: CSVEGGSETQYF.

The chain uses TRBV7-9 and TRBJ2-7, with D possibly being TRBD1 or TRBD2 (5 bases each). V was trimmed by 6 bases and J by 6 bases, leaving 15 bases between them. This CDR3 comprises 13 residues. The germline V gene encodes CDR1 SEHNR and CDR2 FQNEAQ (reference sequence). CDR3 region: CASSNRDGREQYF. CDR3 bases: TGTGCCAGCAGTAACCGGGACGGGCGCGAGCAGTACTTC.

J is TRBJ2-5 and V is TRBV5-1; perhaps TRBD2 as D (6 bases). The V gene lost 2 bases and the J gene lost 4 bases, with 9 bases spanning the gap. The length of the CDR3 is 13 residues. CDR1 and CDR2 (germline): SGHRS, YFSETQ. CDR3 sequence: CASSFLGGETQYF. DNA of the CDR3: TGCGCCAGCAGCTTCCTGGGGGGAGAGACCCAGTACTTC.

The chain has TRBV30 and TRBJ2-7, with D perhaps matching TRBD1 or TRBD2 (5 bases each). Germline assignment: CDR1 GTSNPN and CDR2 SVGIG (reference sequence). V lost 2 bases and J 7 bases, leaving 15 bases between the germline ends. The CDR3 is made up of 13 amino acids. The CDR3 bases are TGTGCCTGGAGTAAGGGGACGACGCAAGAGCAGTACTTC. This encodes CAWSKGTTQEQYF.

This clone has only a few counts. The J gene is TRBJ1-1, the V gene TRBV29-1; TRBD1 agrees at 9 bases. The length of the CDR3 is 15 residues. Per the germline V gene, CDR1 is SQVTM and CDR2 is ANQGSEA. The CDR3 coding sequence is TGCAGTGGTGAGGACAGGGGCGCCCGGAACACTGAAGCTTTCTTT. The encoded protein is CSGEDRGARNTEAFF.

V is TRBV20-1 and J is TRBJ2-1, with D uncertain. The germline V gene has CDR1 DFQATT and CDR2 SNEGSKA (reference sequence). Trimming cost V 4 bases and J 7 bases, with 2 bases left between them. The CDR3 covers 9 residues. CDR3 sequence: CSATNEQFF. For the CDR3, the DNA is TGCAGTGCTACGAATGAGCAGTTCTTC.

As DNA, the CDR3 is TGTGCCAGCAACCGGGGGCCAGATACGCAGTATTTT. Protein product: CASNRGPDTQYF. The chain carries TRBV2 and TRBJ2-3; the D gene could be TRBD1 or TRBD2 (6 bases each). The CDR3 contains 12 residues. Per the germline V gene, CDR1 is SNHLY and CDR2 is FYNNEI. The V end lost 7 bases, the J end lost 4 bases, and 9 bases lay between the germline ends.